The rows below give T cell receptor beta chains drawn from one sample of a study of blood T cell repertoires in COVID-19. TCRdb's copy holds only in-frame clones and misses some; the assay was immunoSEQ multiplex PCR. In the table there are 300,000 to 500,000 clones, around 87% of which are singletons. The specimen sequenced was PBMCs or T cells enriched from blood (not recorded which). The source of these receptors is a woman in her 30s with acute COVID-19. CDR3s include the opening cysteine and the closing phenylalanine or tryptophan. A D gene is named only where the DNA matches it firmly. Clone size is stated in some rows and not others, as once, few, many or a class when expanded.

clone_size j_call d_call v_call cdr3_aa cdr3_nt
NA TRBJ2-2 NA TRBV14 CASSQQGHGIGELFF TGTGCCAGCAGCCAACAGGGCCATGGTATCGGGGAGCTGTTTTTT
NA TRBJ1-5 NA TRBV6-5 CASSPAGRGDQPQHF TGTGCCAGCAGTCCCGCCGGCAGGGGCGATCAGCCCCAGCATTTT
NA TRBJ1-3 TRBD1 TRBV2 CASRATGASGNTIYF TGTGCCAGCAGGGCTACAGGGGCCTCTGGAAACACCATATATTTT
NA TRBJ2-3 TRBD2 TRBV11-1 CASSFAGGNTDTQYF TGTGCCAGCAGCTTTGCGGGGGGGAACACAGATACGCAGTATTTT
NA TRBJ2-1 TRBD2 TRBV3-1/TRBV3-2 CASSQGLAGGRTYNEQFF TGTGCCAGCAGCCAAGGTTTAGCGGGTGGGAGGACCTACAATGAGCAGTTCTTC
NA TRBJ2-7 TRBD2 TRBV30 CAWRLLAGSKNYEQYF TGTGCCTGGAGGCTACTAGCGGGGTCAAAGAACTACGAGCAGTACTTC
NA TRBJ1-1 TRBD1 TRBV7-3 CASSRDRGTEAFF TGTGCCAGTTCCCGGGACAGGGGTACTGAAGCTTTCTTT
few TRBJ1-2 TRBD1 TRBV6-5 CASRPGQGKPGGYTF TGTGCCAGCAGACCGGGACAGGGAAAACCCGGTGGCTACACCTTC
NA TRBJ2-7 TRBD1 TRBV27 CASRYGTGGEQYF TGTGCCAGCAGGTACGGGACAGGGGGCGAGCAGTACTTC
NA TRBJ2-7 NA TRBV28 CASSPFLMDSYEQYF TGTGCCAGCAGCCCTTTTCTAATGGACAGCTACGAGCAGTACTTC
NA TRBJ2-7 TRBD1 TRBV4-2 CASSPGTGGEQYF TGTGCCAGCAGCCCCGGGACAGGGGGCGAGCAGTACTTC
NA TRBJ1-6 NA TRBV13 CASSLMGTVAKFHF TGTGCCAGCAGCTTAATGGGGACTGTCGCCAAATTCCACTTT
NA TRBJ1-2 NA TRBV7-3 CASSTGGGNGYTF TGTGCCAGCAGCACAGGTGGAGGGAATGGCTACACCTTC
NA TRBJ2-1 NA TRBV13 CASSLLGLPNEQFF TGTGCCAGCAGCTTACTAGGACTCCCGAATGAGCAGTTCTTC
NA TRBJ2-2 TRBD1 TRBV5-6 CASSSGTGRTGELFF TGTGCCAGCAGCAGCGGGACAGGGAGGACCGGGGAGCTGTTTTTT
NA TRBJ1-2 NA TRBV28 CASIPQRGYGYTF TGTGCCAGCATCCCGCAGAGGGGGTATGGCTACACCTTC
NA TRBJ2-7 TRBD2 TRBV6-4 CASSDSGSGGALEQYF TGTGCCAGCAGTGACTCAGGTAGCGGGGGGGCCCTCGAGCAGTACTTC
NA TRBJ1-4 TRBD1 TRBV30 CAWSGTGGGEKLFF TGTGCCTGGAGCGGTACAGGGGGCGGTGAAAAACTGTTTTTT
NA TRBJ2-2 TRBD2 TRBV7-9 CASSLDYGGANTGELFF TGTGCCAGCAGCTTAGACTACGGGGGGGCGAACACCGGGGAGCTGTTTTTT
NA TRBJ2-2 NA TRBV14 CASSQGGGQTGELFF TGTGCCAGCAGCCAAGGAGGGGGTCAGACCGGGGAGCTGTTTTTT
NA TRBJ1-2 TRBD1 TRBV29-1 CSADFYGTGTPTGFDYGYTF TGCAGCGCCGACTTTTACGGGACAGGGACCCCAACCGGATTTGACTATGGCTACACCTTC
NA TRBJ2-2 NA TRBV19 CASIPRIGTYIANTGELFF TGTGCCAGTATCCCGCGTATCGGGACTTATATCGCGAACACCGGGGAGCTGTTTTTT
NA TRBJ2-1 NA TRBV7-9 CAGSRGGTNEQFF TGTGCCGGCTCCCGTGGGGGGACTAATGAGCAGTTCTTC
NA TRBJ2-2 NA TRBV25-1 CASSEYSRVNTGELFF TGTGCCAGCAGTGAATATTCCAGGGTGAACACCGGGGAGCTGTTTTTT
NA TRBJ1-1 TRBD1 TRBV9 CASSVGRGLVGTEAFF TGTGCCAGCAGCGTAGGCAGGGGGCTAGTTGGCACTGAAGCTTTCTTT
NA TRBJ1-2 TRBD1 TRBV4-1 CASSQARGVPGGGSVGYTF TGCGCCAGCAGCCAAGCCCGGGGGGTTCCAGGGGGCGGCTCGGTTGGCTACACCTTC
NA TRBJ1-2 TRBD1 TRBV18 CASSPPTGRYYGYTF TGTGCCAGCTCACCACCGACAGGGCGGTACTATGGCTACACCTTC
NA TRBJ2-1 TRBD2 TRBV6-5 CASSSRLARSYNEQFF TGTGCCAGCAGTTCCAGACTAGCCCGTTCCTACAATGAGCAGTTCTTC
NA TRBJ1-4 NA TRBV13 CASSSRGGRMNEKLFF TGTGCCAGCAGCTCCCGAGGGGGAAGAATGAATGAAAAACTGTTTTTT
NA TRBJ2-7 TRBD1 TRBV29-1 CSVENWTGGDYEQYF TGCAGCGTTGAAAATTGGACAGGGGGCGACTACGAGCAGTACTTC
NA TRBJ1-5 TRBD1 TRBV6-5 CASSRTGINQPQHF TGTGCCAGCAGTCGGACAGGGATTAATCAGCCCCAGCATTTT
NA TRBJ1-5 TRBD1 TRBV30 CAWSSGGLGPSYSNQPQHF TGTGCCTGGAGCTCAGGGGGCCTAGGACCGAGTTATAGCAATCAGCCCCAGCATTTT
NA TRBJ2-2 TRBD2 TRBV5-1 CASMTSGGLNTGELFF TGCGCCAGTATGACTAGCGGGGGCCTCAACACCGGGGAGCTGTTTTTT
NA TRBJ2-1 TRBD2 TRBV10-1 CASSEFAGGPNEQFF TGCGCCAGCAGTGAGTTTGCGGGGGGGCCCAATGAGCAGTTCTTC
NA TRBJ1-3 NA TRBV29-1 CSVLGGINTIYF TGCAGCGTTCTGGGGGGTATAAACACCATATATTTT
NA TRBJ2-7 TRBD2 TRBV7-2 CASSLLAGGRLEQYF TGTGCCAGCAGCTTACTAGCGGGGGGGCGGCTCGAGCAGTACTTC
NA TRBJ1-6 NA TRBV23-1 CASSQSARESFLNSPLHF TGCGCCAGCAGTCAATCGGCCCGGGAGTCGTTTCTAAATTCACCCCTCCACTTT